These 21 T cell receptor beta chains came from one sample sequenced in a study of blood T cell repertoires in COVID-19. Libraries were prepared by immunoSEQ multiplex PCR; TCRdb keeps only in-frame clonotypes and omits some of them. This table has tens of thousands of clones, around 86% appearing once. What was sequenced was peripheral blood. These receptors were collected from a woman older than 75 with active or convalescent COVID-19.

The chain employs TRBV29-1 and TRBJ2-3; 11 bases map to TRBD2. The CDR3 has 13 residues. The J segment lost 6 bases and the V segment lost 4 bases, leaving 3 bases of the junction unmatched. From germline, CDR1 is SQVTM and CDR2 ANQGSEA. DNA of the CDR3: TGCAGCGTTGGTAGGACTAGCGGGGATACGCAGTATTTT. Protein product: CSVGRTSGDTQYF.

The rearrangement uses TRBV5-1 and TRBJ1-2, with TRBD1 matching over 8 bases. Germline lookup yields CDR1 SGHRS and CDR2 YFSETQ. J lost 7 bases, V lost 4 bases, and 12 bases had no gene match. This CDR3 has 15 amino acids. The chain's CDR3 is CASSLMDGQGGGYTF. CDR3 sequence (DNA): TGCGCCAGCAGCCTGATGGATGGACAGGGCGGTGGCTACACCTTC.

This chain uses TRBV27 with TRBJ2-3; no clear D gene. The V gene lost 2 bases and the J gene lost 7 bases, with 13 bases spanning the gap. This CDR3 spans 14 amino acids. CDR1 is MNHEY and CDR2 is SMNVEV in the germline V gene (reference sequence). Here the CDR3 reads CASSLAGFLYTQYF. The CDR3 nucleotides are TGTGCCAGCAGTTTAGCCGGTTTTCTATATACGCAGTATTTT.

CDR3 sequence: CASSAGLGPYEQYF. The CDR3, as DNA: TGTGCCAGCAGCGCGGGGTTGGGCCCCTACGAGCAGTACTTC. The V gene is TRBV27, the J gene TRBJ2-7; possibly TRBD2 for D (6 bases). Trimming removed 6 bases from V and 2 bases from J, with 14 bases in between. This CDR3 region has 14 residues. Germline V CDR1 and CDR2: MNHEY, SMNVEV (reference sequence).

J is TRBJ2-2 and V is TRBV19; 8 bases are a match to TRBD2. The J segment lost 3 bases and the V segment lost 6 bases, leaving 6 bases of the junction unmatched. This CDR3 is built from 15 residues. The germline V gene encodes CDR1 LNHDA and CDR2 SQIVND (reference sequence). The CDR3 DNA follows: TGTGCCAGTAGAGGCGGCGGGGGGTACACCGGGGAGCTGTTTTTT. This encodes CASRGGGGYTGELFF.

In its sample, this clone was seen a few times. This sequence joins TRBV6-4 and TRBJ1-1; 9 bases agree with TRBD1. Germline CDR1 reads MRHNA; CDR2 reads SNTAGT. Trimming cost V 4 bases and J 4 bases; bases outside gene matches: 4. This CDR3 region has 14 residues. The CDR3 region has the DNA TGTGCCAGCAGTGTCGGGACAGGGAGCACTGAAGCTTTCTTT. The encoded protein is CASSVGTGSTEAFF.

The chain combines TRBV19 with TRBJ1-4; 8 bases fit TRBD1. The CDR3 is made up of 17 amino acids. The V gene's germline CDR1 is LNHDA and CDR2 SQIVND (reference sequence). After removal of 5 bases from V and 8 bases from J, the junction contained 16 bases not matched to a gene. The CDR3 DNA is TGTGCCAGTAGTGCTTATTCCGGGACAGGCCCGTGGGAAAAACTGTTTTTT. Protein sequence: CASSAYSGTGPWEKLFF.

By its share, this clone is medium-sized (0.01 to 0.1%). V gene TRBV14 combines with J gene TRBJ2-1; no reliable D call. The V and J ends lost 4 bases and 9 bases respectively, with 13 bases between them. The CDR3 has 13 residues. CDR1 and CDR2 (germline): SGHDN, FVKESK. The CDR3 reads CASSLSPGSEQFF. The DNA of the CDR3 is TGTGCCAGCAGCCTAAGTCCAGGAAGTGAGCAGTTCTTC.

The chain links TRBV24-1 to TRBJ1-3; no firm D call. The germline V gene has CDR1 KGHDR and CDR2 SFDVKD. Trimming left V 2 bases short and J 1 base short, with 11 bases between. The CDR3 consists of 16 residues. CDR3: CATSDSTELSGNTIYF. Written as DNA, the CDR3 is TGTGCCACCAGTGATTCCACAGAATTGTCTGGAAACACCATATATTTT.

This clone was seen just once. This chain connects TRBV4-3 to TRBJ1-3, with 8 positions matching TRBD1. CDR1 is LGHNA and CDR2 is YSLEER in the germline V gene. V lost 3 bases and J lost 7; bases outside the gene matches: 5. CDR3 size: 14 residues. The CDR3 DNA is TGCGCCAGCAGCCAGGGTAGACAGGGGAACACCATATATTTT. Its protein is CASSQGRQGNTIYF.

The rearrangement links TRBV2 to TRBJ2-2; 10 bases fit TRBD1. This CDR3 has 14 residues. The J segment lost 5 bases and the V segment lost 9 bases, leaving 6 bases of the junction unmatched. Per germline, CDR1 SNHLY and CDR2 FYNNEI. The CDR3 nucleotides are TGTGCCAGTAAGACAGGGGGCAAGACCGGGGAGCTGTTTTTT. This encodes CASKTGGKTGELFF.

V and J are TRBV2 and TRBJ1-1, with 7 nucleotides matching TRBD1. This CDR3 is built from 15 residues. V was clipped by 8 bases and J by 2 bases; unmatched bases: 11. The germline V gene has CDR1 SNHLY and CDR2 FYNNEI. CDR3 sequence: CASCVGTAINTEAFF. Here the CDR3 DNA reads TGTGCCAGCTGTGTAGGGACAGCCATAAACACTGAAGCTTTCTTT. The full variable domain, its missing parts supplied by reference TRBV2 and TRBJ1-1, is EPEVTQTPSHQVTQMGQEVILRCVPISNHLYFYWYRQILGQKVEFLVSFYNNEISEKSEIFDDQFSVERPDGSNFTLKIRSTKLEDSAMYFCASCVGTAINTEAFFGQGTRLTVV.

The V and J genes are TRBV5-1 and TRBJ2-5; TRBD2 matches at 9 bases. Trimming took 6 bases from V and 2 from J; bases not matched to a gene: 8. This CDR3 has 15 amino acids. Looked up from germline, CDR1 is SGHRS and CDR2 is YFSETQ. Here the CDR3 reads CASMLAGNIQETQYF. The CDR3 DNA reads TGCGCCAGCATGCTAGCGGGGAACATACAAGAGACCCAGTACTTC.

The chain couples TRBV7-8 to TRBJ1-1; 8 bases are a match to TRBD1. V was clipped by 1 base and J by 1 base; unmatched bases: 8. CDR3 length equals 17 residues. The V gene's germline CDR1 is SGHVS and CDR2 FQNEAQ. The CDR3 loop reads CASSLGAGTGSNTEAFF. The CDR3 bases are TGTGCCAGCAGCTTAGGTGCCGGGACAGGATCGAACACTGAAGCTTTCTTT.

The chain joins TRBV11-2 to TRBJ1-2, with D unresolved. This CDR3 spans 14 amino acids. CDR1 is SGHAT, CDR2 FQNNGV, per germline. Trimming took off 1 base at V and 0 bases at J, with 6 bases between the two ends. The CDR3 loop reads CASSLAQANYGYTF. In nucleotides, the CDR3 is TGTGCCAGCAGCTTAGCTCAGGCTAACTATGGCTACACCTTC.

This chain connects TRBV28 to TRBJ1-4, with D uncertain. Germline loops: CDR1 MDHEN, CDR2 SYDVKM. This CDR3 has 14 amino acids. V was pared by 5 bases and J by 7 bases, with 14 bases between. CDR3 amino acids: CASSPGRFFEKLFF. The CDR3 DNA sequence: TGTGCCAGCAGTCCCGGGAGATTCTTTGAAAAACTGTTTTTT.

V and J are TRBV7-2 and TRBJ2-5, with 9 nucleotides matching TRBD2. This CDR3 spans 15 amino acids. The germline CDR1 and CDR2 sequences are SGHTA and FQGNSA. Germline trimming cut 2 bases from V and 3 bases from J; bases unmatched to any gene: 4. The CDR3 is CASSLSSGGKETQYF. In nucleotides, the CDR3 is TGTGCCAGCAGCTTAAGTAGCGGGGGAAAAGAGACCCAGTACTTC.

The chain has TRBV5-5 and TRBJ2-5; TRBD2 matches 9 bases. CDR3 size: 15 residues. Germline assignment: CDR1 SGHKS and CDR2 YYEKEE (reference sequence). J lost 1 base, V lost 1 base, and 2 bases had no gene match. The CDR3 spells CASSLLAGPQETQYF. In DNA, the CDR3 is TGTGCCAGCAGCTTGCTAGCGGGGCCCCAAGAGACCCAGTACTTC.

This clone was detected only a few times. One end of the junction fails to match germline, which may point to a read error. The CDR3 DNA sequence: TGTGCTAGCAGCTTATCCGGCGGGGGCTTAGAGACCCAGTACTTC. Translated: CASSLSGGGLETQYF. The V call is TRBV7-7, the J call TRBJ2-5, with D possibly matching TRBD2 (7 bases). This CDR3 region has 15 residues. From germline, CDR1 is SSHAT and CDR2 FNYEAQ (reference sequence).

This rearrangement joins TRBV7-9 to TRBJ1-1; D may be TRBD1 (6 bases). CDR1 and CDR2 from the germline V gene are SEHNR and FQNEAQ (reference sequence). V gave up 2 bases and J gave up 8 bases, with 18 bases separating them. CDR3 length equals 15 residues. The CDR3 region is CASSLWSDSGEEAFF. The CDR3 DNA follows: TGTGCCAGCAGCTTATGGTCGGACAGCGGAGAGGAAGCTTTCTTT.

This rearrangement joins TRBV9 to TRBJ1-3; no clear D gene. The CDR3 covers 14 residues. The germline V gene encodes CDR1 SGDLS and CDR2 YYNGEE. Trimming stripped 2 bases from V and 0 bases from J, with 6 bases between. This chain's CDR3 is CASSVSNSGNTIYF. The CDR3 nucleotides read TGTGCCAGCAGCGTTTCAAACTCTGGAAACACCATATATTTT.